What follows are 9 T cell receptor beta chains derived from one specimen sequenced in a study of human T cells and chemical hapten exposure (dated by TCRdb to the early 2020s). In the paper's terms, the time point label means: patch test 1, 2 weeks after DPC sensitization. The label giving this sample's treatment or condition can be read as: therapeutic diphenylcyclopropenone sensitization with weekly scalp DPC. Preparation of the library involved RACE. Sequencing used a NextSeq 500. Using fastp at Q25 and MiXCR, TCRdb reprocessed the public reads and kept productive beta chains. Entries that share a CDR3 protein sequence are merged under the most common genes and DNA. Present in this sample are roughly 190,000 distinct CDR3 sequences, approximately 20% of which were seen just once. About 6.7% of the sample is in the top ten clones. Here the sequenced sample was whole blood, taken in connection with sensitization to the hapten diphenylcyclopropenone (DPC). The source is a woman aged 45-60 years with alopecia areata. Some clones in this sample may be carry-over from other donors' samples.

This clonotype was picked up a small number of times. This sequence joins TRBV5-1 and TRBJ1-2; D is uncertain. Germline lookup yields CDR1 SGHRS and CDR2 YFSETQ. With 7 bases removed from V and 6 bases from J, the gap between germline ends came to 16 bases. CDR3 length: 13 amino acids. CDR3 amino acids: CASAGDHGDGYTF. The CDR3 nucleotides read TGCGCCAGCGCGGGAGATCACGGGGATGGCTACACCTTC.

The V gene is TRBV3-1, the J gene TRBJ2-5, with 8 bases identical to TRBD1. Germline lookup yields CDR1 LGHDT and CDR2 YNNKEL (reference sequence). V shed 4 bases, J shed 2 bases, and the junction held 6 bases outside the gene matches. CDR3 length equals 15 residues. DNA for the CDR3: TGTGCCAGCAGCCCGGATGACAGGGGACAAGAGACCCAGTACTTC. Residues: CASSPDDRGQETQYF.

In this sample, this clonotype turned up a few times. This rearrangement joins TRBV5-1 to TRBJ2-2; D remains ambiguous. V lost 0 bases and J 6 bases, leaving 9 bases between the germline ends. This CDR3 is 14 amino acids long. Per germline, CDR1 SGHRS and CDR2 YFSETQ. CDR3 region: CASSLASKAGELFF. CDR3 in DNA: TGCGCCAGCAGCTTGGCCAGTAAAGCCGGGGAGCTGTTTTTT.

A few counts support this clonotype. The genes are TRBV29-1 and TRBJ2-1; TRBD2 aligns across 8 bases. Trimming took 6 bases from V and 7 from J; bases not matched to a gene: 8. CDR3 length: 13 amino acids. Germline-derived CDR1 and CDR2 are SQVTM and ANQGSEA. CDR3 region: CSVAWTSRNEQFF. CDR3 nucleotide sequence: TGCAGCGTCGCATGGACTAGCCGGAATGAGCAGTTCTTC.

This clonotype has just a few counts. The chain has TRBV29-1 and TRBJ1-4; 10 bases are shared with TRBD1. The CDR3 consists of 13 residues. V shed 7 bases, J shed 5 bases, and the junction held 4 bases outside the gene matches. CDR1 is SQVTM and CDR2 is ANQGSEA in the germline V gene. The CDR3 loop reads CSALGQGNEKLFF. The CDR3 DNA is TGCAGCGCCCTGGGACAGGGGAATGAAAAACTGTTTTTT.

This clonotype has more than one count but fewer than ten. The J gene is TRBJ2-1, the V gene TRBV6-1, with 13 bases lining up with TRBD2. The CDR3 spans 15 residues. Per germline, CDR1 MNHNS and CDR2 SASEGT. With 4 bases clipped from V and 9 bases from J, the junction kept 6 bases outside the gene matches. CDR3 region: CASSAGLAGVVEQFF. The CDR3 region has the DNA TGTGCCAGCAGTGCCGGACTAGCGGGAGTGGTTGAGCAGTTCTTC.

In this sample, this clonotype turned up a few times. This sequence joins TRBV24-1 and TRBJ1-5; perhaps TRBD1 as D (6 bases). Germline V gives CDR1 KGHDR, CDR2 SFDVKD. There are 14 residues in the CDR3. V lost 9 bases to trimming and J lost 0 bases, with 11 bases between them. The CDR3 region has the DNA TGTGCCACCCGACAGGCAGTTAGCAATCAGCCCCAGCATTTT. It encodes CATRQAVSNQPQHF.

The chain links TRBV15 to TRBJ2-3; 11 bases align to TRBD2. Germline CDR1 is LNHNV and CDR2 is YYDKDF (reference sequence). V was pared by 7 bases and J by 2 bases, with 8 bases of the junction left unmatched. The CDR3 contains 16 residues. The CDR3 region has the DNA TGTGCCACCACCCCAGGACTAGCGGGTTCCACAGATACGCAGTATTTT. Translating gives CATTPGLAGSTDTQYF.

The rearrangement joins TRBV20-1 to TRBJ1-1; possible D gene TRBD1, 5 bases. The CDR3 length is 15 residues. Germline CDR1 is DFQATT and CDR2 is SNEGSKA (reference sequence). The V end was cut by 3 bases, the J end by 1 base, with 15 bases between. In DNA, the CDR3 is TGCAGTGCTAGGAGGCCAGGGTTTACGAACACTGAAGCTTTCTTT. Protein: CSARRPGFTNTEAFF.